Below are 10 T cell receptor beta chains sequenced from a single sample in a study of blood T cell repertoires in COVID-19. Sequencing was performed with immunoSEQ multiplex PCR; in TCRdb, only in-frame clones are kept and a portion is missing. The sample comprises under 250,000 clones, roughly nine tenths of which are singletons, and more than 0.7% rests with the top ten. The specimen was peripheral blood. These receptors originate from a man in his sixties with COVID-19, enrolled during active disease.

V and J are TRBV5-4 and TRBJ2-7; 9 nucleotides align to TRBD1. Germline assignment: CDR1 SGHNT and CDR2 YYREEE (reference sequence). After removal of 5 bases from V and 6 bases from J, the junction contained 12 bases not matched to a gene. There are 15 residues in the CDR3. CDR3 sequence (DNA): TGTGCCAGCAGTGTACGACAGGGGGTGATGAGCGAGCAGTACTTC. This gives the protein CASSVRQGVMSEQYF.

This clone was detected only a few times. The chain uses TRBV5-1 and TRBJ2-1; 7 nucleotides agree with TRBD2. Per the germline V gene, CDR1 is SGHRS and CDR2 is YFSETQ. Losses at the gene ends were 0 bases for V and 3 bases for J; bases not matched to a gene: 3. The CDR3 consists of 15 residues. The CDR3 here is CASSLAASGYNEQFF. CDR3 DNA: TGCGCCAGCAGCTTGGCGGCTAGCGGCTACAATGAGCAGTTCTTC.

This clone was seen only once. V is TRBV7-9 and J is TRBJ1-2, with D possibly matching TRBD1 (5 bases). CDR3 length: 15 residues. Germline lookup yields CDR1 SEHNR and CDR2 FQNEAQ (reference sequence). The V end lost 4 bases, the J end lost 7 bases, and 19 bases lay between the germline ends. In DNA form, the CDR3 reads TGTGCCAGCAGCTCCCCCTTCCCCAGGGAGGGTGGCTACACCTTC. This sequence encodes CASSSPFPREGGYTF.

This chain connects TRBV18 to TRBJ1-4; no reliable D call. The CDR3 is 13 residues long. Trimming shortened V by 2 bases and J by 8 bases, and 9 bases separated the two germline ends. CDR1 KGHSH and CDR2 LQKENI come from the germline V gene. CDR3 bases: TGTGCCAGCTCACCAGCGGGAAGCGAAAAACTGTTTTTT. Its protein product is CASSPAGSEKLFF.

The chain has TRBV21-1 and TRBJ2-7; TRBD1 is the table's D call and was not checked against the DNA. TRBV21-1 is deemed a pseudogene. The length of the CDR3 is 20 residues. CDR3 protein: CASTFLEVGTGERSERPFLV. CDR3 nucleotide sequence: TGTGCCAGCACCTTTCTCGAAGTCGGGACAGGGGAGAGGAGCGAGCGGCCTTTTCTGGTC.

This clone was seen a handful of times. The CDR3 DNA reads as TGTGCCAGCAGCTTGACAGCAATCGACACTGAAGCTTTCTTT. Translating gives CASSLTAIDTEAFF. The chain is built from TRBV7-9 and TRBJ1-1; maybe TRBD1 (5 bases). Deletions cut 3 bases from V and 3 bases from J, with 11 bases between. Germline-derived CDR1 and CDR2 are SEHNR and FQNEAQ (reference sequence). The CDR3 consists of 14 residues.

This clone was detected only once. V usage is TRBV11-3 and J usage is TRBJ1-1; the match to TRBD1 covers 8 bases. This CDR3 has 14 amino acids. CDR1 and CDR2 (germline): SGHNT, YENEEA. Trimming at V came to 4 bases and at J to 3 bases, leaving 4 bases not matched to a gene. The CDR3 DNA reads TGTGCCAGCAGCTCAACGACAGGGGACACTGAAGCTTTCTTT. It is translated as CASSSTTGDTEAFF. Using reference TRBV11-3 and TRBJ1-1 for the parts outside the CDR3, the full variable domain is EAGVVQSPRYKIIEKKQPVAFWCNPISGHNTLYWYLQNLGQGPELLIRYENEEAVDDSQLPKDRFSAERLKGVDSTLKIQPAELGDSAVYLCASSSTTGDTEAFFGQGTRLTVV.

CDR3 sequence (DNA): TGTGCCAGCAGTGAAGAACTAGCCAGTAGATCAGAGCAGTACTTC. This translates into CASSEELASRSEQYF. The V gene is TRBV2, the J gene TRBJ2-7; maybe TRBD2 (6 bases). Germline loops: CDR1 SNHLY, CDR2 FYNNEI. The V end lost 1 base, the J end lost 7 bases, and 17 bases lay between the germline ends. This CDR3 has 15 amino acids. The full variable domain, in which reference TRBV2 and TRBJ2-7 provide the parts outside the CDR3, is EPEVTQTPSHQVTQMGQEVILRCVPISNHLYFYWYRQILGQKVEFLVSFYNNEISEKSEIFDDQFSVERPDGSNFTLKIRSTKLEDSAMYFCASSEELASRSEQYFGPGTRLTVT.

J is TRBJ2-7 and V is TRBV7-2, with TRBD2 matching over 9 bases. Germline CDR1 reads SGHTA; CDR2 reads FQGNSA. The CDR3 is 16 residues long. The J segment lost 7 bases and the V segment lost 5 bases, leaving 15 bases of the junction unmatched. The CDR3 DNA is TGTGCCAGCAGCCCGTCGGCGGGGGGGGCCGGTGGGGAGCAGTACTTC. Translated: CASSPSAGGAGGEQYF.

This clone was picked up one time. The V and J genes are TRBV6-5 and TRBJ2-1; no clear D. CDR1 is MNHEY, CDR2 SVGAGI, per germline. The CDR3 length is 15 residues. Between the trimmed V and J ends, which lost 6 bases and 0 bases, there was a span of 12 bases. For the CDR3, the DNA is TGTGCCAGCAGCCTACTACCAGACTCCTACAATGAGCAGTTCTTC. Protein: CASSLLPDSYNEQFF.